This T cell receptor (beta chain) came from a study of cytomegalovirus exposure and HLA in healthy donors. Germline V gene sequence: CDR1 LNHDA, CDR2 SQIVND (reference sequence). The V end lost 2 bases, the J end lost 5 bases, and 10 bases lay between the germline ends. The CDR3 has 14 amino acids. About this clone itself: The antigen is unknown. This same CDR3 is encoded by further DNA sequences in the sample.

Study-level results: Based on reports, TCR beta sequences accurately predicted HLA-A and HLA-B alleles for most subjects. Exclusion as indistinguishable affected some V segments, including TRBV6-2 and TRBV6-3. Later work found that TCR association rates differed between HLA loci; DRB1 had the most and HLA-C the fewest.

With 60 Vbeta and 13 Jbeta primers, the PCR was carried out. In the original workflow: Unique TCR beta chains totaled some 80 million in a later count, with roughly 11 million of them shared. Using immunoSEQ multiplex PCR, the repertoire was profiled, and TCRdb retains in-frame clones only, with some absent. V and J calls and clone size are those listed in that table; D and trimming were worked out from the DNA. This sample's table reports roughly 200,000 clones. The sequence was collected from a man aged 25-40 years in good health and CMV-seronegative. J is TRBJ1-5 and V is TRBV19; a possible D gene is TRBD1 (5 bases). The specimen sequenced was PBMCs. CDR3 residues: CASSIRGDHQPQHF. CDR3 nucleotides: TGTGCCAGTAGTATACGGGGGGATCATCAGCCCCAGCATTTT.